This T cell receptor beta chain is drawn from a study of shared clonotypes between healthy human individuals. Regarding the study as a whole: Relative to clonotypes present in all four donors, those not shared had lower generation probabilities.

The protocol was immunoSEQ multiplex PCR, while the TCRdb copy is restricted to in-frame clones and leaves out a portion. Altogether fewer than 850,000 clones are present, roughly 88% being singletons, with the ten largest covering approximately 35%. For this clone: What it binds is unknown.

Trimming removed 5 bases from V and 2 bases from J, with 12 bases in between. The CDR3 extends over 15 amino acids. Germline CDR1 is MNHEY and CDR2 is SMNVEV (reference sequence). V is TRBV27 and J is TRBJ2-2; tentative D call: TRBD2 (5 bases). The origin of this receptor is a man between 18 and 29 years old in good health. Some clones in this sample may be carry-over from other donors' samples. Sequencing input: memory CD8+ T cells from PBMCs. Specified subset: CD45RO+ cells pooled with CCR7-negative TemRA cells. CDR3 protein: CASSTTRRNTGELFF. In nucleotides, the CDR3 is TGTGCCAGCAGTACAACTAGGAGAAACACCGGGGAGCTGTTTTTT.